The 15 T cell receptor beta chains reported below all come from one sample, sequenced in a study of early T cells in non-severe SARS-CoV-2 infection. TCRdb independently ran MiXCR on the 5' RACE reads; one entry per CDR3 protein. This table has under 90,000 distinct CDR3 sequences, over 10% appearing once. The sample taken for sequencing was whole blood. The source is an adult who was a healthcare worker with PCR-confirmed SARS-CoV-2 infection or an uninfected control (not recorded which).

There are many counts of this clonotype. The V call is TRBV10-3, the J call TRBJ2-1, with a tentative D call TRBD1 (5 bases). Trimming removed 3 bases at V and 7 bases at J, with 16 bases between. The CDR3 length is 15 residues. The germline V gene encodes CDR1 ENHRY and CDR2 SYGVKD. CDR3 bases: TGTGCCATCAGTGATTTCGTTGGGGCTCGGAATGAGCAGTTCTTC. As protein: CAISDFVGARNEQFF.

In its sample, this clonotype was seen many times. J is TRBJ1-4 and V is TRBV4-1; 7 bases are shared with TRBD1. Germline trimming cut 1 base from V and 0 bases from J; bases unmatched to any gene: 8. Looked up from germline, CDR1 is MGHRA and CDR2 is YSYEKL. This CDR3 comprises 18 residues. CDR3 amino acids: CASSQARGRSPTNEKLFF. CDR3 DNA: TGCGCCAGCAGCCAAGCGAGGGGGCGCAGCCCAACTAATGAAAAACTGTTTTTT.

This clonotype was found a few times. The chain uses TRBV29-1 and TRBJ2-1; D uncertain. V shed 8 bases and J shed 0 bases, with 11 bases lying between them. There are 13 residues in the CDR3. CDR1 and CDR2 (germline): SQVTM, ANQGSEA. CDR3 sequence reads: CSLQESSYNEQFF. The CDR3 bases are TGCAGCTTGCAGGAGAGCTCCTACAATGAGCAGTTCTTC.

This clonotype was recorded a few times. The chain joins TRBV12-3 or TRBV12-4 to TRBJ2-7; D may be TRBD2 (6 bases). This CDR3 has 14 amino acids. V lost 6 bases and J lost 1, with 13 bases in between. CDR3 sequence: CASRMIADSYEQYF. For the CDR3, the DNA is TGTGCCAGCAGAATGATAGCGGATTCCTACGAGCAGTACTTC.

The chain joins TRBV2 to TRBJ2-7, with D perhaps matching TRBD1 or TRBD2 (5 bases each). Trimming removed 11 bases at V and 2 bases at J, with 16 bases between. The CDR3 is 13 residues long. Per germline, CDR1 SNHLY and CDR2 FYNNEI. The CDR3 is CAVNRDRTYEQYF. In DNA, the CDR3 is TGTGCCGTCAACCGGGACCGGACCTACGAGCAGTACTTC.

The chain carries TRBV6-5 and TRBJ1-1; D is possibly TRBD1 (6 bases). V gave up 3 bases and J gave up 5 bases, with 10 bases separating them. This CDR3 is built from 13 residues. Germline V lookup: CDR1 MNHEY, CDR2 SVGAGI. The CDR3 DNA is TGTGCCAGCAGTTATAGGAGGGGGACTGAAGCTTTCTTT. It is translated as CASSYRRGTEAFF.

The sample holds a few counts of this clonotype. J is TRBJ2-7 and V is TRBV5-1, with D unclear. CDR1 and CDR2 from the germline V gene are SGHRS and YFSETQ. The V end lost 4 bases, the J end lost 3 bases, and 17 bases lay between the germline ends. The CDR3 is 15 amino acids. CDR3 protein: CASSPNAGLLYEQYF. The CDR3 DNA reads TGCGCCAGCAGCCCGAACGCCGGTCTACTCTACGAGCAGTACTTC.

The chain is built from TRBV29-1 and TRBJ2-7, with 8 bases lining up with TRBD1. The V and J ends lost 1 base and 1 base, in that order; junction bases with no gene match: 6. This CDR3 is built from 15 residues. Germline assignment: CDR1 SQVTM and CDR2 ANQGSEA. The CDR3: CSVEGWTGISYEQYF. For the CDR3, the DNA is TGCAGCGTTGAAGGCTGGACAGGGATATCCTACGAGCAGTACTTC.

Written as DNA, the CDR3 is TGTGCCAGCAGCTCCGGAGGGATCACCTCGGCCTACGAGCAGTACTTC. It codes for CASSSGGITSAYEQYF. The rearrangement joins TRBV5-5 to TRBJ2-7; perhaps TRBD2 as D (6 bases). Germline V CDR1 and CDR2: SGHKS, YYEKEE (reference sequence). The CDR3 runs 16 residues. V was pared by 3 bases and J by 2 bases, with 18 bases between.

This clonotype has only a few counts. This chain connects TRBV29-1 to TRBJ1-2; a possible D gene is TRBD1 (5 bases). V lost 8 bases and J 4 bases, leaving 14 bases between the germline ends. CDR3 size: 12 residues. Germline CDR1 and CDR2: SQVTM and ANQGSEA. The CDR3 reads CSCDSGGYGYTF. CDR3 sequence (DNA): TGCAGCTGCGATTCGGGGGGCTATGGCTACACCTTC. Supplemented by reference TRBV29-1 and TRBJ1-2, the full variable domain reads SAVISQKPSRDICQRGTSLTIQCQVDSQVTMMFWYRQQPGQSLTLIATANQGSEATYESGFVIDKFPISRPNLTFSTLTVSNMSPEDSSIYLCSCDSGGYGYTFGSGTRLTVV.

This clonotype has more than one count but fewer than ten. The chain couples TRBV19 to TRBJ2-1, with a possible D match to TRBD2 (5 bases). Germline CDR1 LNHDA, CDR2 SQIVND (reference sequence). This CDR3 contains 14 residues. V was trimmed by 9 bases and J by 2 bases, leaving 14 bases between them. CDR3 coding DNA: TGTGCCAGCCGCCCCGGGGATACCTACAATGAGCAGTTCTTC. Amino acid sequence: CASRPGDTYNEQFF.

This clonotype has ten or more counts. This sequence joins TRBV5-1 and TRBJ2-6; no clear D. In germline, CDR1 is SGHRS, CDR2 YFSETQ. CDR3 size: 15 residues. V lost 0 bases and J lost 0, with 4 bases in between. The CDR3 loop is CASSLGYSGANVLTF. The CDR3 DNA reads as TGCGCCAGCAGCTTGGGGTACTCTGGGGCCAACGTCCTGACTTTC.

This clonotype was seen a handful of times. The chain joins TRBV27 to TRBJ1-6; 7 nucleotides agree with TRBD1. Germline lookup yields CDR1 MNHEY and CDR2 SMNVEV (reference sequence). The junction had 6 bases not matched to a gene; V was cut back by 7 bases and J by 6 bases. The CDR3 contains 14 residues. CDR3 coding DNA: TGTGCCAGCATGACGGGACAGCTTAATTCACCCCTCCACTTT. Its protein is CASMTGQLNSPLHF.

This clonotype was seen a handful of times. V gene TRBV5-6 combines with J gene TRBJ2-3, with 8 positions matching TRBD2. The germline V gene encodes CDR1 SGHDT and CDR2 YYEEEE. CDR3 size: 15 residues. Trimming took 4 bases from V and 7 from J; bases not matched to a gene: 11. The CDR3 DNA is TGTGCCAGCAGCCATCTTGCGGGGGGCACGAATACGCAGTATTTT. It is translated as CASSHLAGGTNTQYF.

Concerning this clonotype: As the CDR3 is not closed by the conserved phenylalanine or tryptophan, this likely results from a read error. The chain carries TRBV28 and TRBJ2-2, with D hard to call. Deletions cut 2 bases from V and 1 base from J, with 5 bases between. The germline CDR1 and CDR2 sequences are MDHEN and SYDVKM. This CDR3 comprises 14 residues. In DNA, the CDR3 is TGTGCCAGCAGTTTAAGACAGAACACCGGGGAGCTGTTTTGT. It is translated as CASSLRQNTGELFC.